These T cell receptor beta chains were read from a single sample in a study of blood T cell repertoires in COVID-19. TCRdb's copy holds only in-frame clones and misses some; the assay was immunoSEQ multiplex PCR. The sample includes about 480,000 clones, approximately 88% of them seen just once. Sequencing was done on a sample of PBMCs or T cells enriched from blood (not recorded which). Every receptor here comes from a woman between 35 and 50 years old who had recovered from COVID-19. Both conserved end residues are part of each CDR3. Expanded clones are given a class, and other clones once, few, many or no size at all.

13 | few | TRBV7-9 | CASSLGNNYGYTF
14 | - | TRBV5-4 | CASGPDRVKETQYF
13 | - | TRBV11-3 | CASSLDLGGEQYF
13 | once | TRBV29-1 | CSVESQGWNEQFF
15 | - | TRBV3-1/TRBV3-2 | CASSQAGDSNQPQHF
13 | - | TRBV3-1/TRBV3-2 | CASSFYSTGELFF
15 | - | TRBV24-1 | CATSDRTEIQETQYF
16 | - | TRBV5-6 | CASSLALGTGNQPQHF
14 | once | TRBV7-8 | CASSQTGGDQPQHF
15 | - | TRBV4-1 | CASGSVGEGTDTQYF